One and the same sample provided the 9 T cell receptor beta chains below, sequenced in a study of blood T cell repertoires in COVID-19. The assay was immunoSEQ multiplex PCR, and TCRdb's table has in-frame clones only and misses some. The sample holds 140,000 to 150,000 clones; around 84% are singletons and the top ten take 5%. Sequencing was performed on peripheral blood. The receptors were gathered from a woman in her forties or fifties with acute or convalescent COVID-19.

The chain is built from TRBV7-9 and TRBJ1-1, with TRBD1 matching over 8 bases. Germline values: CDR1 SEHNR, CDR2 FQNEAQ (reference sequence). With V trimmed by 7 bases and J by 7 bases, 14 bases remained unmatched. The CDR3 sequence is 15 residues long. CDR3 sequence: CASNKGDRNGFEAFF. CDR3 coding DNA: TGTGCCAGCAACAAAGGGGACAGGAATGGGTTTGAAGCTTTCTTT.

The chain recombines TRBV3-1 (or the pseudogene TRBV3-2) with TRBJ1-2; TRBD1 matches 7 bases. The CDR3 contains 13 residues. Germline V gives CDR1 LGHDT, CDR2 YNNKEL (reference sequence). V lost 7 bases to trimming and J lost 8 bases; unmatched junction nucleotides: 10. CDR3 nucleotides: TGTGCCAGCACCCAGACAGGGCGGTGGGGCTACACCTTC. It translates to CASTQTGRWGYTF.

The chain is built from TRBV3-1 (or the pseudogene TRBV3-2) and TRBJ1-2; 7 bases are a match to TRBD1. J lost 6 bases, V lost 3 bases, and 19 bases had no gene match. Germline V lookup: CDR1 LGHDT, CDR2 YNNKEL (reference sequence). The CDR3 spans 18 residues. CDR3 sequence (DNA): TGTGCCAGCAGCCATGGAGGGGAAAGGGGGCGAAGGGGAGATGGCTACACCTTC. Translated: CASSHGGERGRRGDGYTF.

The chain has TRBV6-2 or TRBV6-3 and TRBJ2-7; D is ambiguous. V dropped 2 bases and J dropped 3 bases, with 17 bases sitting between them. Germline lookup yields CDR1 MNHEY and CDR2 SVGEGT. The CDR3 runs 16 residues. This chain's CDR3 is CASSYEVWQSNYEQYF. The CDR3 DNA reads TGTGCCAGCAGTTACGAGGTGTGGCAGTCGAACTACGAGCAGTACTTC.

This clone occurred a few times. The chain links TRBV11-2 to TRBJ2-7, with D hard to call. CDR3 size: 15 residues. The germline V and J ends were trimmed by 1 base and 3 bases, with 13 bases remaining between them. Germline lookup yields CDR1 SGHAT and CDR2 FQNNGV. The CDR3 here is CASSLASRVYYEQYF. The CDR3 region has the DNA TGTGCCAGCAGCTTAGCATCACGGGTATACTACGAGCAGTACTTC.

This clone was detected only once. The chain is built from TRBV30 and TRBJ2-7; tentative D call: TRBD2 (7 bases). This CDR3 has 13 residues. V lost 4 bases and J 3 bases, leaving 13 bases between the germline ends. Germline-derived CDR1 and CDR2 are GTSNPN and SVGIG (reference sequence). CDR3 residues: CAWKKGGGYEQYF. The CDR3 DNA reads TGTGCCTGGAAGAAGGGGGGGGGCTACGAGCAGTACTTC. The full variable domain, its missing parts supplied by reference TRBV30 and TRBJ2-7, is SQTIHQWPATLVQPVGSPLSLECTVEGTSNPNLYWYRQAAGRGLQLLFYSVGIGQISSEVPQNLSASRPQDRQFILSSKKLLLSDSGFYLCAWKKGGGYEQYFGPGTRLTVT.

The chain links TRBV5-5 to TRBJ1-2, with D unclear. CDR3 length: 18 amino acids. Germline V gene lookup returns CDR1 SGHKS and CDR2 YYEKEE (reference sequence). Trimming left V 0 bases short and J 0 bases short, with 18 bases between. CDR3 sequence reads: CASSLELSGRLANYGYTF. The CDR3, as DNA: TGTGCCAGCAGCTTGGAATTAAGTGGCCGCCTAGCTAACTATGGCTACACCTTC.

The V gene is TRBV18, the J gene TRBJ2-2; D is perhaps TRBD2 (5 bases). The germline CDR1 and CDR2 sequences are KGHSH and LQKENI. This CDR3 is 13 amino acids long. V was shortened by 4 bases and J by 7 bases, with 10 bases between the two germline ends. Here the CDR3 reads CASSLDGIGELFF. The CDR3 coding sequence is TGTGCCAGCTCACTTGACGGGATCGGGGAGCTGTTTTTT.

J is TRBJ2-1 and V is TRBV11-3, with 11 nucleotides matching TRBD2. This CDR3 region has 16 residues. V lost 8 bases to trimming and J lost 6 bases; unmatched junction nucleotides: 12. Germline values: CDR1 SGHNT, CDR2 YENEEA. The CDR3 DNA sequence: TGTGCCAGCTCTGAAACTGGGACTAGCGGAGGCAATGAGCAGTTCTTC. It specifies CASSETGTSGGNEQFF.